A selection of T cell receptor beta chains follows, all from one sample in a study of cytomegalovirus exposure and HLA in healthy donors. Libraries were prepared by immunoSEQ multiplex PCR; TCRdb keeps only in-frame clonotypes and omits some of them. The profile shows about 110,000 clones, roughly 85% of them singletons. The sequenced material came from PBMCs. Every receptor here comes from a middle-aged woman in good health and CMV-seronegative. Both conserved end residues are part of each CDR3. The order of the fields is CDR3 DNA, CDR3 protein, V gene, J gene, clone size, D gene. A D gene is named only where the DNA matches it firmly. Clone size is given for some rows only: seen once, a few or many times, or a class if the clone is expanded.

TGTGCCAGTAGTACTCGGACAGGAGGTAACACTGAAGCTTTCTTT	CASSTRTGGNTEAFF	TRBV19	TRBJ1-1	-	TRBD1
TGTGCCACCAGCAGAGACTCAGTTTTTGGAAACACCATATATTTT	CATSRDSVFGNTIYF	TRBV15	TRBJ1-3	-	-
TGTGCCAGCAGCCTGACAGGGAACACTGAAGCTTTCTTT	CASSLTGNTEAFF	TRBV28	TRBJ1-1	-	-
TGTGCCAGTAGTCTAGGCGGGGGCCCCACCAGTAACTATGGCTACACCTTC	CASSLGGGPTSNYGYTF	TRBV19	TRBJ1-2	-	-
TGCGCCAGCAGACTAGCGGGGGGGCCCTCCGAGACCCAGTACTTC	CASRLAGGPSETQYF	TRBV10-2	TRBJ2-5	-	TRBD2
TGTGCCAGCTCCAAAGGACAGGAACCCTCGCCCCAGCATTTT	CASSKGQEPSPQHF	TRBV7-2	TRBJ1-5	-	TRBD1
TGTGCCAGTAGTTCCCACTCTAATTCACCCCTCCACTTT	CASSSHSNSPLHF	TRBV19	TRBJ1-6	-	-
TGTGCCAGCAGCCCCCCAGTAGCGGGACTATACGAGCAGTACTTC	CASSPPVAGLYEQYF	TRBV13	TRBJ2-7	-	TRBD2
TGTGCCAGCAGCGTAGCCCCCGGGAACTCCTACGAGCAGTACTTC	CASSVAPGNSYEQYF	TRBV9	TRBJ2-7	-	-
TGTGCCAGCAGCTTAAGGGGAAATGAGCAGTTCTTC	CASSLRGNEQFF	TRBV7-6	TRBJ2-1	-	-
TGCGCCAGCAGTATGGTAGCGGGCTACAATGAGCAGTTCTTC	CASSMVAGYNEQFF	TRBV10-2	TRBJ2-1	-	TRBD2
TGTGCCAGCTCACCAGTAGTGACTAGCTTAGAGACCCAGTACTTC	CASSPVVTSLETQYF	TRBV18	TRBJ2-5	-	TRBD2
TGCGCCAGCGGTGAGACAGGCTCTGGGGCCAACGTCCTGACTTTC	CASGETGSGANVLTF	TRBV5-1	TRBJ2-6	-	-
TGTGCCAGTAGTCCCTGGGACAGGGGCACCGGGGAGCTGTTTTTT	CASSPWDRGTGELFF	TRBV19	TRBJ2-2	once	TRBD1
TGTGCCAGCAGTTACCGCGCCGCTTACAATGAGCAGTTCTTC	CASSYRAAYNEQFF	TRBV6-6	TRBJ2-1	-	-
TGTGCCAGCAGCTTAGTTATCCTAGCGGGAGACTACGAGCAGTACTTC	CASSLVILAGDYEQYF	TRBV7-2	TRBJ2-7	-	TRBD2
TGTGCTAGTGGTTCTCCCGAGTTGAATGAGCAGTTCTTC	CASGSPELNEQFF	TRBV12-5	TRBJ2-1	-	-
TGTGCCAGCAGCGCCGCGGACAACTCCTACGAGCAGTACTTC	CASSAADNSYEQYF	TRBV9	TRBJ2-7	-	-
TGTGCCAGCAGCCCACATGAGGGGAACACTGAAGCTTTCTTT	CASSPHEGNTEAFF	TRBV7-9	TRBJ1-1	-	-
TGCGCCAGCAGCCCTGGGGAGGGTATTGAAGCTTTCTTT	CASSPGEGIEAFF	TRBV5-1	TRBJ1-1	-	-
TGTGCCAGCAGCTTAAATCCGGCTAGCGGGGGGGAGGGAGAGACCCAGTACTTC	CASSLNPASGGEGETQYF	TRBV7-2	TRBJ2-5	few	TRBD2
TGTGCCAGCAGTTACTCGACACAGGGAATCGGCTACACCTTC	CASSYSTQGIGYTF	TRBV6-5	TRBJ1-2	-	-
TGTGCCAGCTCACCCTGGGTGATAGCGGACCCTAGCACAGATACGCAGTATTTT	CASSPWVIADPSTDTQYF	TRBV18	TRBJ2-3	-	-
TGTGCCAGCAGCCAAGACAGGGCGGGAGGCTACGAGCAGTACTTC	CASSQDRAGGYEQYF	TRBV2	TRBJ2-7	once	-
TGTGCCAGTAGTACGGAGACTAGCGGATCCACAGATACGCAGTATTTT	CASSTETSGSTDTQYF	TRBV19	TRBJ2-3	-	TRBD2
TGTGCCAGCAGTTTGATCGGGGTCCGTTCACCCCTCCACTTT	CASSLIGVRSPLHF	TRBV28	TRBJ1-6	-	-